This TCR beta chain was captured by sequencing in a study of CD8+ T cells in alopecia areata. Study details: Oral tofacitinib, 5 to 10 mg twice daily, was given in an open-label trial. People stayed on tofacitinib for 6 to 18 months, then stopped the drug for 6 months.

Germline values: CDR1 SGHVS, CDR2 FQNEAQ. The CDR3 contains 13 residues. After isolation, RNA underwent reverse transcription to generate cDNA as the sequencing template. Assay used: immunoSEQ multiplex PCR; TCRdb lists only in-frame clones, some missing. This sample has 35,000 to 45,000 clones, with roughly 90% found just once. Findings and limits, study-wide: Among the top 100, expanded CD8+ clones, as well as scalp clonality, were significantly decreased by tofacitinib.

With respect to this clone: Its antigen is unidentified.

Treatment in this sample: oral pan-JAK inhibitor, 5-10 mg twice daily. Sequences were derived from CD8+ T cells sorted from blood, sampled at week 24, from a patient treated with tofacitinib. This TCR came from a human donor with alopecia areata. The gene calls are TRBV7-8 and TRBJ2-5; 8 nucleotides agree with TRBD1. The DNA end favors TRBJ2-7, so the J call may be wrong. CDR3 DNA sequence: TGTGCCAGCAGCCCCGGACAGGGCAACGAGCAGTACTTC. Translation gives CASSPGQGNEQYF.